The sequence of this T cell receptor beta chain was determined in a study of blood T cell repertoires in COVID-19. Germline values: CDR1 MDHEN, CDR2 SYDVKM. The ends were cut back, 7 bases at V and 2 bases at J, with 14 bases in the middle. The CDR3 is made up of 14 amino acids. Measured with immunoSEQ multiplex PCR; TCRdb has only the in-frame clones, and not every one. The top ten hold around a sixth of the sample, which has 150,000 to 200,000 clones, 60% to 80% seen once. The V call is TRBV28, the J call TRBJ1-2; no clear D. Sequencing used PBMCs or T cells enriched from blood (not recorded which). The source is a woman aged 45-65 years who had recovered from COVID-19. CDR3 coding DNA: TGTGCCAGCATTCCATCAACTATAAACTATGGCTACACCTTC. Translation gives CASIPSTINYGYTF.